This TCR beta chain was captured by sequencing in a study of blood T cell repertoires in COVID-19. The protocol was immunoSEQ multiplex PCR, while the TCRdb copy is restricted to in-frame clones and leaves out a portion. Among 390,000 or so clones, 80% to 85% were seen once, and the ten largest hold 5% to 6%. Germline assignment: CDR1 MNHEY and CDR2 SVGAGI. The CDR3 is made up of 14 amino acids. The ends were cut back, 2 bases at V and 4 bases at J, with 11 bases in the middle. The chain employs TRBV6-5 and TRBJ1-1; possible D gene TRBD1, 6 bases. Sequencing was done on a sample of PBMCs or T cells enriched from blood (not recorded which). The clonotype comes from a woman in her 50s who had recovered from COVID-19. CDR3 nucleotides: TGTGCCAGCAGTTACACATTGGACAGCACTGAAGCTTTCTTT. Protein: CASSYTLDSTEAFF.